This TCR beta chain was obtained from a study of technical replicates of blood from a few donors. The table came from immunoSEQ multiplex PCR; TCRdb's copy has only in-frame clones and leaves some out. In the table there are about 15,000 clones, about nine tenths of which are singletons. The ends lost 0 bases at V and 0 bases at J; junction bases unmatched: 7. The germline gives CDR1 SGHRS, CDR2 YFSETQ. This CDR3 has 17 residues. J is TRBJ2-3 and V is TRBV5-1; TRBD1 agrees at 7 bases. Specimen: PBMCs. The clonotype originates from a human donor in good health. The CDR3 spells CASSLGFRDRSTDTQYF. CDR3 in DNA: TGCGCCAGCAGCTTGGGATTCCGGGACAGAAGCACAGATACGCAGTATTTT. The variable domain in full, with the rest retrieved from reference TRBV5-1 and TRBJ2-3, is KAGVTQTPRYLIKTRGQQVTLSCSPISGHRSVSWYQQTPGQGLQFLFEYFSETQRNKGNFPGRFSGRQFSNSRSEMNVSTLELGDSALYLCASSLGFRDRSTDTQYFGPGTRLTVL.